Below are 13 T cell receptor beta chains sequenced from a single sample in a study of OX40 agonist ivuxolimab in advanced cancers. Library generation was performed with the immunoSEQ multiplex PCR assay. TCRdb provides this immuneACCESS table in a form limited to in-frame rearrangements. Some clones are lacking; in checked studies, under half of them reflect an unresolved V gene, and why the rest are absent is not known. Recorded for this sample are 50,000 to 75,000 clones; 75% to 90% of them occurred a single time. Of the sample, around an eighth is held by the ten largest clones. The sample in question was CD4+ or CD8+ T cells sorted from blood, obtained in a trial of the OX40 agonist ivuxolimab. The source of these receptors is an adult with an advanced solid tumor such as melanoma, head and neck, liver or kidney cancer.

In DNA form, the CDR3 reads TGTGCCAGCAGCTTGGCCGGGGCAGAACTCTACAATGAGCAGTTCTTC. Translated: CASSLAGAELYNEQFF. The chain joins TRBV5-4 to TRBJ2-1; D assignment may be TRBD1 or TRBD2 (5 bases each). Germline V gives CDR1 SGHNT, CDR2 YYREEE (reference sequence). Trimming left V 0 bases short and J 3 bases short, with 13 bases between. The CDR3 contains 16 residues. Combining the CDR3 with reference TRBV5-4 and TRBJ2-1 gives the whole variable domain ETGVTQSPTHLIKTRGQQVTLRCSSQSGHNTVSWYQQALGQGPQFIFQYYREEENGRGNFPPRFSGLQFPNYSSELNVNALELDDSALYLCASSLAGAELYNEQFFGPGTRLTVL.

This chain's CDR3 is CASSQDGGASNQPQHF. CDR3 bases: TGCGCCAGCAGCCAAGACGGGGGAGCTAGCAATCAGCCCCAGCATTTT. The chain links TRBV4-1 to TRBJ1-5; TRBD1 might be the D (5 bases). This CDR3 contains 16 residues. The germline CDR1 and CDR2 sequences are MGHRA and YSYEKL. The ends were cut back, 0 bases at V and 0 bases at J, with 9 bases in the middle.

A word on this clone: The same CDR3 can be traced to other DNA sequences in this sample. The J gene is TRBJ2-1, the V gene TRBV2, with D unresolved. CDR3 length: 12 amino acids. Germline V gene sequence: CDR1 SNHLY, CDR2 FYNNEI. Trimming removed 6 bases at V and 4 bases at J, with 7 bases between. CDR3 loop: CASSGRYNEQFF. DNA of the CDR3: TGTGCCAGCAGCGGTCGGTACAATGAGCAGTTCTTC.

V and J are TRBV27 and TRBJ1-2; 7 positions agree with TRBD1. Germline V gene data show CDR1 as MNHEY and CDR2 as SMNVEV (reference sequence). The CDR3 is 14 residues long. V trimming: 3 bases; J trimming: 10 bases; junction bases outside the gene matches: 11. CDR3 residues: CASSFSRDSALYTF. CDR3 bases: TGTGCCAGCAGTTTCAGCCGGGACAGCGCGCTCTACACCTTC.

The chain has TRBV7-2 and TRBJ2-1; no reliable D call. The CDR3 covers 15 residues. Trimming stripped 5 bases from V and 0 bases from J, with 11 bases between. CDR1 is SGHTA, CDR2 FQGNSA, per germline. The CDR3 loop reads CASSNIMSSYNEQFF. CDR3 nucleotides: TGTGCCAGCAGCAACATTATGAGCTCCTACAATGAGCAGTTCTTC.

This sequence joins TRBV6-1 and TRBJ2-1; D may be TRBD2 (5 bases). V was trimmed by 8 bases and J by 7 bases, leaving 9 bases between them. The germline gives CDR1 MNHNS, CDR2 SASEGT. The CDR3 loop spans 11 amino acids. The CDR3 region has the DNA TGTGCCAGCCAGCGGCAGAATGAGCAGTTCTTC. Translated: CASQRQNEQFF.

The rearrangement joins TRBV5-5 to TRBJ2-7; possibly TRBD1 for D (6 bases). The CDR3 runs 14 residues. Trimming shortened V by 0 bases and J by 5 bases, and 12 bases separated the two germline ends. Germline-derived CDR1 and CDR2 are SGHKS and YYEKEE (reference sequence). CDR3 amino acids: CASSLVSGDHEQYF. The CDR3 coding sequence is TGTGCCAGCAGCTTGGTTTCAGGGGACCACGAGCAGTACTTC. The whole variable domain, remainder taken from reference TRBV5-5 and TRBJ2-7, is DAGVTQSPTHLIKTRGQQVTLRCSPISGHKSVSWYQQVLGQGPQFIFQYYEKEERGRGNFPDRFSARQFPNYSSELNVNALLLGDSALYLCASSLVSGDHEQYFGPGTRLTVT.

This sequence joins TRBV30 and TRBJ2-3; D possibly matches TRBD1 or TRBD2 (5 bases each). Germline lookup yields CDR1 GTSNPN and CDR2 SVGIG (reference sequence). This CDR3 has 16 amino acids. Trimming removed 0 bases at V and 2 bases at J, with 15 bases between. CDR3 amino acids: CAWSVGGGALTDTQYF. The CDR3 DNA follows: TGTGCCTGGAGTGTCGGAGGTGGGGCCCTCACAGATACGCAGTATTTT.

The chain joins TRBV27 to TRBJ1-1; D ambiguous. Trimming pared 6 bases from V and 1 base from J, leaving 12 bases between. Germline CDR1 is MNHEY and CDR2 is SMNVEV (reference sequence). The CDR3 runs 14 residues. DNA of the CDR3: TGTGCCAGCAGATCTGACCGTGCGAACACTGAAGCTTTCTTT. This gives the protein CASRSDRANTEAFF.

This sequence joins TRBV19 and TRBJ1-2; 8 positions match TRBD1. Germline V gene lookup returns CDR1 LNHDA and CDR2 SQIVND (reference sequence). This CDR3 comprises 15 residues. The J segment lost 1 base and the V segment lost 5 bases, leaving 6 bases of the junction unmatched. CDR3 in amino acids: CASSPRDRYNYGYTF. The CDR3 DNA reads TGTGCCAGTAGTCCCCGGGACAGGTATAACTATGGCTACACCTTC.

The chain recombines TRBV29-1 with TRBJ2-1, with D maybe TRBD2 (6 bases). CDR1 is SQVTM, CDR2 ANQGSEA, per germline. V lost 7 bases and J lost 7, with 20 bases in between. The CDR3 has 14 amino acids. The CDR3 DNA reads as TGCAGCGGGGGCTTCGGGACTTACCAGAATGAGCAGTTCTTC. As protein: CSGGFGTYQNEQFF.

J is TRBJ1-4 and V is TRBV6-1; D unresolved. This CDR3 spans 17 amino acids. Trimming pared 1 base from V and 5 bases from J, leaving 17 bases between. The germline gives CDR1 MNHNS, CDR2 SASEGT. This chain's CDR3 is CASSEGTHPPNNEKLFF. The CDR3 DNA reads as TGTGCCAGCAGTGAAGGGACTCATCCACCTAACAATGAAAAACTGTTTTTT.

The rearrangement joins TRBV30 to TRBJ2-3, with TRBD1 identical over 9 bases. CDR1 is GTSNPN, CDR2 SVGIG, per germline (reference sequence). The CDR3 has 14 residues. With V trimmed by 2 bases and J by 3 bases, 3 bases remained unmatched. The CDR3: CAWSFGQGTDTQYF. The CDR3 bases are TGTGCCTGGAGTTTCGGACAGGGGACAGATACGCAGTATTTT.